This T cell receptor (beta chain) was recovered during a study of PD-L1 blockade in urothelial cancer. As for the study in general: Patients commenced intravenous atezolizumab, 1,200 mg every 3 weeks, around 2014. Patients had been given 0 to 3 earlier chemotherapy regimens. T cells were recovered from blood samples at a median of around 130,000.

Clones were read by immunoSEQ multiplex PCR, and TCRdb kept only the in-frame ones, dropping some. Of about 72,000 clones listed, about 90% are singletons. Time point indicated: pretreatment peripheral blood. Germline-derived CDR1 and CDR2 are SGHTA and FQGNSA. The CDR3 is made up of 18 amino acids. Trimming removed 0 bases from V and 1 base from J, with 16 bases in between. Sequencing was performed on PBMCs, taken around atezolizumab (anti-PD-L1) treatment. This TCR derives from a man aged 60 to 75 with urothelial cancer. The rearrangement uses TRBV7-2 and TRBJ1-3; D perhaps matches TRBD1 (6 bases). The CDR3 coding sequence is TGTGCCAGCAGCTTAGCCCCGATAACAGGGCTTTCTGGAAACACCATATATTTT. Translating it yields CASSLAPITGLSGNTIYF.